This passage covers 20 T cell receptor beta chains from one sample sequenced in a study of OX40 agonist ivuxolimab in advanced cancers. Assay used: immunoSEQ multiplex PCR; TCRdb lists only in-frame clones, some missing. The data contain nearly 70,000 clones, about 85% of them singletons. The specimen comprised CD4+ or CD8+ T cells sorted from blood, sampled in a trial of the OX40 agonist ivuxolimab. Receptors originate from an adult with an advanced solid tumor such as melanoma, head and neck, liver or kidney cancer.

CDR3 sequence (DNA): TGTGCCAGCAGCTTAGGGCCCCCGGCGCAGTTAGGAAACACCATATATTTT. Its translation is CASSLGPPAQLGNTIYF. The chain employs TRBV7-6 and TRBJ1-3; no definite D call. V was clipped by 1 base and J by 4 bases, with 17 bases between them. This CDR3 is built from 17 residues. Germline V gene lookup returns CDR1 SGHVS and CDR2 FNYEAQ. Complete variable domain (other parts from reference TRBV7-6 and TRBJ1-3): GAGVSQSPRYKVTKRGQDVALRCDPISGHVSLYWYRQALGQGPEFLTYFNYEAQQDKSGLPNDRFSAERPEGSISTLTIQRTEQRDSAMYRCASSLGPPAQLGNTIYFGEGSWLTVV.

The chain recombines TRBV15 with TRBJ2-7, with D possibly being TRBD2 (6 bases). Germline-derived CDR1 and CDR2 are LNHNV and YYDKDF (reference sequence). The CDR3 is 17 amino acids. Trimming pared 5 bases from V and 4 bases from J, leaving 24 bases between. The CDR3 DNA sequence: TGTGCCACCAGCGGCCAAATGGCAGGAGGGAACCGGTACGAGCAGTACTTC. Its translation: CATSGQMAGGNRYEQYF.

V usage is TRBV6-5 and J usage is TRBJ1-2; possible D gene TRBD1, 6 bases. The CDR3 contains 14 residues. Trimming took 0 bases from V and 13 from J, leaving 18 bases between them. CDR1 is MNHEY, CDR2 SVGAGI, per germline. The CDR3 loop reads CASSYSLRDKSCTF. For the CDR3, the DNA is TGTGCCAGCAGTTACTCCCTCCGGGACAAATCCTGCACCTTC.

This clone was seen a single time. The chain links TRBV2 to TRBJ1-1; TRBD1 matches at 9 bases. Germline CDR1 SNHLY, CDR2 FYNNEI. This CDR3 spans 18 amino acids. J gave up 5 bases and V 3 bases, and 16 bases lay outside the gene matches. The DNA of the CDR3 is TGTGCCAGCAGTGACAACTGGGCAGGGACAGGGCGAGGAACTGAAGCTTTCTTT. This encodes CASSDNWAGTGRGTEAFF.

V is TRBV9 and J is TRBJ1-4; a possible D gene is TRBD1 (6 bases). V was cut by 6 bases and J by 1 base, with 13 bases left in between. Germline CDR1 SGDLS, CDR2 YYNGEE. The CDR3 has 15 residues. CDR3 sequence reads: CASNLRGQTNEKLFF. The CDR3, as DNA: TGTGCCAGCAACCTCAGGGGACAAACTAATGAAAAACTGTTTTTT. The whole variable domain, filled in from reference TRBV9 and TRBJ1-4, reads DSGVTQTPKHLITATGQRVTLRCSPRSGDLSVYWYQQSLDQGLQFLIQYYNGEERAKGNILERFSAQQFPDLHSELNLSSLELGDSALYFCASNLRGQTNEKLFFGSGTQLSVL.

This clone came up once. The rearrangement links TRBV5-1 to TRBJ1-5; 9 bases map to TRBD1. V lost 4 bases, J lost 5 bases, and 7 bases stayed unmatched. The germline V gene has CDR1 SGHRS and CDR2 YFSETQ. This CDR3 spans 15 amino acids. The CDR3 protein is CASSRTGGEDQPQHF. The CDR3 DNA reads TGCGCCAGCAGCCGTACAGGGGGCGAGGATCAGCCCCAGCATTTT.

Written as DNA, the CDR3 is TGCGCCAGCAGCCAGGAGAACCGGGACAGGATATTAAGGGAGACCCAGTACTTC. Translation: CASSQENRDRILRETQYF. The rearrangement uses TRBV4-1 and TRBJ2-5; 8 nucleotides match TRBD1. The J segment lost 5 bases and the V segment lost 3 bases, leaving 17 bases of the junction unmatched. The CDR3 consists of 18 residues. From germline, CDR1 is MGHRA and CDR2 YSYEKL.

This clone was found once. The chain's CDR3 is CASSLGTEAFF. In DNA form, the CDR3 reads TGTGCCAGCAGCCTAGGGACTGAAGCTTTCTTT. The gene calls are TRBV7-9 and TRBJ1-1; no definite D call. The CDR3 is made up of 11 amino acids. In germline, CDR1 is SEHNR, CDR2 FQNEAQ (reference sequence). Trimming shortened V by 5 bases and J by 5 bases, and 6 bases separated the two germline ends. The complete variable domain, with remaining parts taken from reference TRBV7-9 and TRBJ1-1, reads DTGVSQNPRHKITKRGQNVTFRCDPISEHNRLYWYRQTLGQGPEFLTYFQNEAQLEKSRLLSDRFSAERPKGSFSTLEIQRTEQGDSAMYLCASSLGTEAFFGQGTRLTVV.

The chain recombines TRBV6-5 with TRBJ1-5, with D unresolved. The CDR3 sequence is 14 residues long. Trimming removed 7 bases at V and 4 bases at J, with 14 bases between. Germline CDR1 reads MNHEY; CDR2 reads SVGAGI. The CDR3 nucleotides read TGTGCCAGCAAGCCTCGGTTTTTGAATCAGCCCCAGCATTTT. Its translation is CASKPRFLNQPQHF.

The chain joins TRBV11-1 to TRBJ2-7; perhaps D is TRBD1 or TRBD2 (5 bases each). This CDR3 is built from 16 residues. CDR1 and CDR2 from the germline V gene are SGHAT and FQDESV (reference sequence). Trimming stripped 5 bases from V and 7 bases from J, with 24 bases between. CDR3 in amino acids: CASSPRQVRGSGEQYF. CDR3 DNA sequence: TGTGCCAGCAGCCCCCGTCAGGTCCGGGGCTCTGGGGAGCAGTACTTC.

The CDR3 region has the DNA TGTGCCAGCAGCTTAATTCCAAACACCGGGGAGCTGTTTTTT. It codes for CASSLIPNTGELFF. The V and J genes are TRBV7-2 and TRBJ2-2; D remains unclear. The CDR3 is 14 amino acids. Trimming shortened V by 2 bases and J by 2 bases, and 6 bases separated the two germline ends. Germline-derived CDR1 and CDR2 are SGHTA and FQGNSA. The whole variable domain, remainder taken from reference TRBV7-2 and TRBJ2-2, is GAGVSQSPSNKVTEKGKDVELRCDPISGHTALYWYRQSLGQGLEFLIYFQGNSAPDKSGLPSDRFSAERTGGSVSTLTIQRTQQEDSAVYLCASSLIPNTGELFFGEGSRLTVL.

The chain couples TRBV4-1 to TRBJ2-7; TRBD2 aligns across 11 bases. This CDR3 comprises 20 residues. Trimming cost V 0 bases and J 2 bases; bases outside gene matches: 15. Germline CDR1 and CDR2: MGHRA and YSYEKL. The CDR3 coding sequence is TGCGCCAGCAGCCAAGATCGGGCGGTAGCGGGAGGGATTGGGGCCTACGAGCAGTACTTC. It encodes CASSQDRAVAGGIGAYEQYF.

The rearrangement joins TRBV28 to TRBJ1-5; weak D call: TRBD1 (6 bases). Germline CDR1 and CDR2: MDHEN and SYDVKM. Trimming took 9 bases from V and 5 from J, leaving 20 bases between them. The CDR3 has 15 residues. The CDR3 bases are TGTGCCAGTATACAGGGCGGGTTACGCGATCAGCCCCAGCATTTT. It translates to CASIQGGLRDQPQHF. Full variable domain (missing parts from reference TRBV28 and TRBJ1-5): DVKVTQSSRYLVKRTGEKVFLECVQDMDHENMFWYRQDPGLGLRLIYFSYDVKMKEKGDIPEGYSVSREKKERFSLILESASTNQTSMYLCASIQGGLRDQPQHFGDGTRLSIL.

J is TRBJ2-2 and V is TRBV4-2, with 8 bases fitting TRBD2. The length of the CDR3 is 17 residues. Losses at the gene ends were 4 bases for V and 4 bases for J; bases not matched to a gene: 11. Per germline, CDR1 LGHNA and CDR2 YNFKEQ. The CDR3 sequence: CASSLSGLASGTGELFF. The CDR3 DNA reads TGTGCCAGCAGCCTCTCCGGACTAGCCTCAGGCACCGGGGAGCTGTTTTTT.

This clone was detected a few times. The chain carries TRBV10-3 and TRBJ1-1; 9 bases are a match to TRBD1. The V and J ends lost 9 bases and 0 bases, in that order; junction bases with no gene match: 5. This CDR3 is built from 14 residues. Per the germline V gene, CDR1 is ENHRY and CDR2 is SYGVKD. The CDR3: CAILRDRVNTEAFF. The CDR3 DNA reads TGTGCCATTTTGAGGGACAGGGTGAACACTGAAGCTTTCTTT.

CDR3: CATSFGRSYEQYF. CDR3 nucleotide sequence: TGTGCCACCAGCTTCGGGAGGTCCTACGAGCAGTACTTC. The chain combines TRBV15 with TRBJ2-7, with 7 bases matching TRBD2. The CDR3 contains 13 residues. In germline, CDR1 is LNHNV, CDR2 YYDKDF (reference sequence). Unmatched junction bases numbered 2, after V lost 5 bases and J lost 1 base. Using reference TRBV15 and TRBJ2-7 for the parts outside the CDR3, the full variable domain is DAMVIQNPRYQVTQFGKPVTLSCSQTLNHNVMYWYQQKSSQAPKLLFHYYDKDFNNEADTPDNFQSRRPNTSFCFLDIRSPGLGDTAMYLCATSFGRSYEQYFGPGTRLTVT.

The V call is TRBV2, the J call TRBJ1-4, with TRBD1 identical over 9 bases. The CDR3 consists of 16 residues. In germline, CDR1 is SNHLY, CDR2 FYNNEI. Unmatched junction bases numbered 15, after V lost 5 bases and J lost 11 bases. CDR3 sequence reads: CASSPQGGTGTEKLFF. The CDR3 bases are TGTGCCAGCAGTCCACAAGGAGGGACAGGGACGGAGAAACTGTTTTTT.

In regard to this clone: This sample also contains other DNA sequences that code for the same CDR3. The rearrangement uses TRBV28 and TRBJ1-1; the D is unclear. Trimming shortened V by 3 bases and J by 0 bases, and 8 bases separated the two germline ends. Per germline, CDR1 MDHEN and CDR2 SYDVKM. The CDR3 covers 14 residues. Written as DNA, the CDR3 is TGTGCCAGCAGTTTGGCAGCAATGAACACTGAAGCTTTCTTT. It codes for CASSLAAMNTEAFF.

V gene TRBV5-1 combines with J gene TRBJ2-7, with TRBD1 identical over 7 bases. The CDR3 has 14 amino acids. With V trimmed by 5 bases and J by 3 bases, 8 bases remained unmatched. The germline CDR1 and CDR2 sequences are SGHRS and YFSETQ. This CDR3 is CASSLDRWVYEQYF. As DNA, the CDR3 is TGCGCCAGCAGTCTGGACAGGTGGGTCTACGAGCAGTACTTC. The full variable domain, rest sourced from reference TRBV5-1 and TRBJ2-7, is KAGVTQTPRYLIKTRGQQVTLSCSPISGHRSVSWYQQTPGQGLQFLFEYFSETQRNKGNFPGRFSGRQFSNSRSEMNVSTLELGDSALYLCASSLDRWVYEQYFGPGTRLTVT.

This chain links TRBV5-1 with TRBJ2-5; weak D call: TRBD2 (6 bases). Trimming stripped 5 bases from V and 1 base from J, with 12 bases between. From germline, CDR1 is SGHRS and CDR2 YFSETQ. The CDR3 totals 14 residues. For the CDR3, the DNA is TGCGCCAGCAGGGGAGGAGGGTCCCAAGAGACCCAGTACTTC. It yields the protein CASRGGGSQETQYF. Drawing the rest from reference TRBV5-1 and TRBJ2-5, the complete variable domain is KAGVTQTPRYLIKTRGQQVTLSCSPISGHRSVSWYQQTPGQGLQFLFEYFSETQRNKGNFPGRFSGRQFSNSRSEMNVSTLELGDSALYLCASRGGGSQETQYFGPGTRLLVL.